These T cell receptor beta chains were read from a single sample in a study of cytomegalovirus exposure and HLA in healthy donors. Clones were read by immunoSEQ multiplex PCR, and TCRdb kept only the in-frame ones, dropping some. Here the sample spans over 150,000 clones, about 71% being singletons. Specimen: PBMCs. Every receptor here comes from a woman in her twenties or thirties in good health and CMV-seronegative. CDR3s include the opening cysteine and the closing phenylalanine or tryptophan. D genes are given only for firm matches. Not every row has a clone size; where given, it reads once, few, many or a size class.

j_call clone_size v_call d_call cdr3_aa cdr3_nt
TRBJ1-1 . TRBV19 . CASAPLFMNTEAFF TGTGCCAGTGCCCCGCTATTTATGAACACTGAAGCTTTCTTT
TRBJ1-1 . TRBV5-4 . CASSLDRRNTEAFF TGTGCCAGCAGCTTGGACAGAAGGAACACTGAAGCTTTCTTT
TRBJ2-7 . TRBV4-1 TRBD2 CASSPGLAVYEQYF TGCGCCAGCAGCCCGGGACTAGCGGTCTACGAGCAGTACTTC
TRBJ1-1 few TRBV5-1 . CASSLGEKVEAFF TGCGCCAGCAGCTTGGGAGAAAAAGTTGAAGCTTTCTTT
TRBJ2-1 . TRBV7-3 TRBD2 CASSLGAGGENEQFF TGTGCCAGCAGCTTAGGAGCGGGAGGAGAAAATGAGCAGTTCTTC
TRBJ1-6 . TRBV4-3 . CASSLSNRDPNSPLHF TGCGCCAGCAGCCTATCGAACAGGGATCCTAATTCACCCCTCCACTTT
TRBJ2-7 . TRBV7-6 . CASSFIPKRGRRTSYEQYF TGTGCCAGCAGCTTTATCCCTAAGAGAGGCAGACGTACCTCCTACGAGCAGTACTTC
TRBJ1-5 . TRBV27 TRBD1 CASSNWTGSNQPQHF TGTGCCAGCAGTAATTGGACAGGGAGCAATCAGCCCCAGCATTTT
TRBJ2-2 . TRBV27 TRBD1 CASKIRGWAGELFF TGTGCCAGCAAAATCAGGGGGTGGGCCGGGGAGCTGTTTTTT
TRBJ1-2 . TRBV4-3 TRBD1 CASSTDRGNGYTF TGCGCCAGCAGCACGGACAGGGGGAATGGCTACACCTTC